The T cell receptor (beta chain) under discussion was sequenced for a study of T cells after yellow fever vaccination. The wider study: SMART-Seq v4 Ultra Low Input prepared libraries from low-cell fractions. Study-wide points: A weaker secondary response peaked on day 5, the primary on day 15. The booster saw the reappearance of most primary-vaccination clones (96% CD4, about 88% CD8).

TCRdb independently ran MiXCR on the 5' RACE reads; one entry per CDR3 protein. The repertoire has 170,000 or so distinct CDR3 sequences, approximately 9.7% of them found once; the top ten carry about a third. This clonotype came up a few times. Its antigen remains unidentified. The V segment lost 0 bases and the J segment 5 bases; nucleotides outside the gene matches: 6. Germline CDR1 and CDR2: SGDLS and YYNGEE. The CDR3 has 16 amino acids. Material: CD8+ T cells sorted from PBMCs, obtained 45 days after the yellow fever booster vaccination. This receptor was taken from a man aged 18 to 35 who received the YFV17D yellow fever vaccine. The chain uses TRBV9 and TRBJ2-2; 8 nucleotides line up with TRBD1. Written as DNA, the CDR3 is TGTGCCAGCAGCGTAGTGGCAGGGGGCACAACCGGGGAGCTGTTTTTT. Amino acid sequence: CASSVVAGGTTGELFF.